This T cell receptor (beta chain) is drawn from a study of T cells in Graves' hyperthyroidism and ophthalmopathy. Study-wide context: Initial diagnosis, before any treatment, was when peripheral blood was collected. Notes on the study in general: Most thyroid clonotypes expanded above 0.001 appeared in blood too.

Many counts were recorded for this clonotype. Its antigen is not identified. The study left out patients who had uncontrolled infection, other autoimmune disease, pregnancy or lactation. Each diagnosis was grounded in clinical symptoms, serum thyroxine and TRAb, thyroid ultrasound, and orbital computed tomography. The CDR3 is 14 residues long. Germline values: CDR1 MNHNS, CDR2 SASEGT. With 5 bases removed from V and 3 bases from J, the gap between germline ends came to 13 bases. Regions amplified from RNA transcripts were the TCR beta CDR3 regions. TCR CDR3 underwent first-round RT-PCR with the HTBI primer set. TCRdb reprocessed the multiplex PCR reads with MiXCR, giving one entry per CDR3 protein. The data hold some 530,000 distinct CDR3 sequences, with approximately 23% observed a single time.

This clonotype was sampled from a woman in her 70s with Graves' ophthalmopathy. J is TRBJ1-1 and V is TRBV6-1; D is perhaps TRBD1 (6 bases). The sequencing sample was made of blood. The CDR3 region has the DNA TGTGCCAGCAGTTTAAACAGGGCGGACACTGAAGCTTTCTTT. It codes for CASSLNRADTEAFF.